This TCR beta chain was retrieved from a study of regulatory dendritic cells for organ transplantation. Memory T cells were CD45RO+, naive were CD45RA+, sorted by FACS. CDR1 is SGHTA and CDR2 is FQGNSA in the germline V gene. The CDR3 contains 15 residues. V lost 6 bases to trimming and J lost 2 bases, with 16 bases between them. The protocol was immunoSEQ multiplex PCR, while the TCRdb copy is restricted to in-frame clones and leaves out a portion. The sample holds about 29,000 clones, 60% to 80% seen once. The rearrangement links TRBV7-2 to TRBJ1-2; D perhaps matches TRBD1 (5 bases). This clonotype was sampled from a human donor in good health. The sequenced sample was memory CD4+ T cells from blood. Subset: CD45RO+ memory T cells. The CDR3 nucleotides are TGTGCCAGCAGAGCTCTCGGGGCGGTAAACTATGGCTACACCTTC. Protein sequence: CASRALGAVNYGYTF.